The clone carrying this TCR beta chain was picked up many times. Its antigen is unknown. The data originate from a study of T-cell reconstitution after alpha-beta-depleted transplantation in children. General study findings and limits: Day-60 TCRbeta diversity that was high in some patients was derived from surviving recipient T cells and thymic progenitors. T-cell counts and diversity at one year following transplant were attributed mainly to newly produced T cells.

TCRbeta library preparation incorporated unique molecular identifiers. TCRdb redid the calling of the PCR reads with MiXCR, one entry per CDR3 protein. Altogether about 100,000 distinct CDR3 sequences are present, about 6% being singletons, with the ten largest covering roughly 24%. The CDR3 length is 11 residues. V lost 5 bases to trimming and J lost 9 bases, with 8 bases between them. Germline CDR1 ENHRY, CDR2 SYGVKD. This TCR was sampled from a male patient between 2 and 10 years old who had a stem cell transplant for acute lymphoblastic leukemia, so the T cells may come from the graft donor. The V call is TRBV10-3, the J call TRBJ2-1; D might be TRBD2 (5 bases). Sample: PBMCs, mostly from graft donor cells, taken 360 days after TCRalphabeta/CD19-depleted stem cell transplant. CDR3 bases: TGTGCCATCAGTATTGGGAGTGAGCAGTTCTTC. It is translated as CAISIGSEQFF.